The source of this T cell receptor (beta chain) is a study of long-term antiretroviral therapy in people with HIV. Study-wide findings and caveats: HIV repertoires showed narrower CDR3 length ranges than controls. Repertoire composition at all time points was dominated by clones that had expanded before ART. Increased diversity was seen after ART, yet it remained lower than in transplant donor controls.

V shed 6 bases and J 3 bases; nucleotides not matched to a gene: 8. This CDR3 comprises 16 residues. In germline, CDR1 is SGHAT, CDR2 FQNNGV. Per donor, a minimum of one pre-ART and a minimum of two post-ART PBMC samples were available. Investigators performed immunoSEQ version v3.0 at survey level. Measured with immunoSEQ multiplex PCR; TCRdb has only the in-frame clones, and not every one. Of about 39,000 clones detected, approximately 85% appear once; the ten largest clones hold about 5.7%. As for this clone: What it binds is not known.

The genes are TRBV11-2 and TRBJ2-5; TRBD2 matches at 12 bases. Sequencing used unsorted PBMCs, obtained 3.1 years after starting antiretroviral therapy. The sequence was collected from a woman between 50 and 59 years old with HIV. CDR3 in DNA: TGTGCCAGCAGGCCATCTAGCGGGGGGGGGAAAGAGACCCAGTACTTC. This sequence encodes CASRPSSGGGKETQYF. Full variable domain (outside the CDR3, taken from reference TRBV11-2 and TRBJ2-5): EAGVAQSPRYKIIEKRQSVAFWCNPISGHATLYWYQQILGQGPKLLIQFQNNGVVDDSQLPKDRFSAERLKGVDSTLKIQPAKLEDSAVYLCASRPSSGGGKETQYFGPGTRLLVL.